The 7 T cell receptor beta chains below were found in one sample sequenced in a study of blood T cell repertoires in COVID-19. Produced via immunoSEQ multiplex PCR; TCRdb's table is partial and in-frame only. The sample records around 130,000 clones, around 84% being singletons. Material: PBMCs or T cells enriched from blood (not recorded which). All receptors derive from a man in his forties with acute COVID-19.

Details on this clone: An end of the junction does not agree with germline; a read error may underlie this. The chain combines TRBV2 with TRBJ1-6, with D possibly being TRBD1 (6 bases). From germline, CDR1 is SNHLY and CDR2 FYNNEI. This CDR3 has 16 residues. CDR3 sequence (DNA): TGTGCCAGCAGGGAAGGGGGGCTATCCTATAATTCACCCCTCCACTTT. It is translated as CASREGGLSYNSPLHF.

This clone was recorded only once. The chain joins TRBV19 to TRBJ2-7, with TRBD1 as a possible D gene (5 bases). CDR1 is LNHDA, CDR2 SQIVND, per germline (reference sequence). V was pared by 8 bases and J by 2 bases, with 16 bases between. The CDR3 runs to 14 residues. The CDR3 DNA reads as TGTGCCAGTGGCACGCAGGGTGACCCCTACGAGCAGTACTTC. Amino acids: CASGTQGDPYEQYF.

The chain has TRBV24-1 and TRBJ2-3; the match to TRBD2 covers 9 bases. J gave up 0 bases and V 4 bases, and 4 bases lay outside the gene matches. Germline V lookup: CDR1 KGHDR, CDR2 SFDVKD. The CDR3 contains 16 residues. CDR3 bases: TGTGCCACCAGTGAGGTGACTAGCGGTAGCACAGATACGCAGTATTTT. Translating gives CATSEVTSGSTDTQYF.

The rearrangement links TRBV6-2 or TRBV6-3 to TRBJ1-1; D remains unclear. V lost 2 bases and J 0 bases, leaving 13 bases between the germline ends. Germline V gives CDR1 MNHEY, CDR2 SVGEGT. This CDR3 region has 16 residues. In nucleotides, the CDR3 is TGTGCCAGCAGTTACCCTACCCCTCGGGTGAACACTGAAGCTTTCTTT. Its translation: CASSYPTPRVNTEAFF.

The gene calls are TRBV2 and TRBJ1-2; TRBD1 matches 7 bases. The CDR3 loop spans 14 amino acids. Trimming removed 3 bases from V and 4 bases from J; junction bases left unmatched: 5. Germline V lookup: CDR1 SNHLY, CDR2 FYNNEI. The CDR3 bases are TGTGCCAGCAGTGAGGGCAGGGGGGTCTATGGCTACACCTTC. Translated: CASSEGRGVYGYTF.

This clone was seen a handful of times. The V gene is TRBV5-1, the J gene TRBJ2-2; TRBD2 aligns across 13 bases. Trimming at V came to 1 base and at J to 7 bases, leaving 7 bases not matched to a gene. This CDR3 has 17 amino acids. Germline V lookup: CDR1 SGHRS, CDR2 YFSETQ. CDR3 sequence reads: CASSLTSGRAWFGELFF. The CDR3 DNA reads as TGCGCCAGCAGCTTGACTAGCGGGAGGGCCTGGTTCGGGGAGCTGTTTTTT.

V gene TRBV9 combines with J gene TRBJ2-5; 10 nucleotides align to TRBD2. Per germline, CDR1 SGDLS and CDR2 YYNGEE. The CDR3 spans 16 residues. After removal of 0 bases from V and 5 bases from J, the junction contained 7 bases not matched to a gene. CDR3: CASSVGLAGVQETQYF. The CDR3 DNA reads TGTGCCAGCAGCGTAGGTCTAGCGGGAGTCCAGGAGACCCAGTACTTC.